This T cell receptor beta chain was recovered during a study of long-term antiretroviral therapy in people with HIV. As for the study in general: There is a gap of about a decade between the earliest samples and the later 2015 immediate-ART recommendation.

The libraries were made with immunoSEQ v3.0 at survey level. Assay used: immunoSEQ multiplex PCR; TCRdb lists only in-frame clones, some missing. The table includes under 30,000 clones, 95% detected once. Findings and limits, study-wide: The study collected no data on ART adherence, viral resistance or therapy changes. Clones that had undergone expansion before ART dominated the repertoire at all time points.

Of note for this clone: The antigen is unknown.

The germline CDR1 and CDR2 sequences are MGHRA and YSYEKL. This CDR3 has 15 residues. The ends were cut back, 1 base at V and 4 bases at J, with 11 bases in the middle. The sample here was unsorted PBMCs, taken 5.3 years after starting antiretroviral therapy. The chain employs TRBV4-1 and TRBJ2-1, with unresolved D. The TCR comes from a man aged 45 to 65 with HIV. CDR3 nucleotide sequence: TGCGCCAGCAGCCAAGCTGTTAGCACTTACAATGAGCAGTTCTTC. It encodes CASSQAVSTYNEQFF.